This TCR beta chain emerged from a study of cytomegalovirus exposure and HLA in healthy donors. The CDR3 totals 13 residues. From germline, CDR1 is SGHTA and CDR2 FQGNSA. V was pared by 2 bases and J by 6 bases, with 3 bases of the junction left unmatched. General observations from the study: Within an earlier analysis, most TCR beta V segments proved productive either about 90% or about 30% of the time. The study put 150 to 200 TCR beta chains on its list as cytomegalovirus-associated.

As to this clone: Its antigen is currently unknown.

This PCR relied on a set of 60 Vbeta primers and 13 Jbeta primers. In the study's own analysis: About 10 million shared chains were among some 80 million unique TCR beta chains counted in a later analysis. TCRdb's table, derived via immunoSEQ multiplex PCR, lists solely in-frame clones and lacks some. That table is the source of V, J and clone size, and D and trimming were worked out from the DNA. The sample holds roughly 82,000 clones, about 70% seen once. Specimen: PBMCs. The clonotype was recovered from a woman aged 50 to 60 in good health and CMV-seropositive. V is TRBV7-2 and J is TRBJ2-7; TRBD1 agrees at 8 bases. CDR3 residues: CASSLTDRGEQYF. CDR3 sequence (DNA): TGTGCCAGCAGCTTAACCGACAGGGGCGAGCAGTACTTC.